This T cell receptor beta chain comes out of a study of technical replicates of blood from a few donors. With V trimmed by 5 bases and J by 8 bases, 6 bases remained unmatched. Germline CDR1 is MNHEY and CDR2 is SVGAGI. This CDR3 is built from 13 residues. This clone was detected a few times. Generated by immunoSEQ multiplex PCR, the TCRdb table keeps only in-frame clones and is missing some. Among 30,000 to 40,000 clones listed, roughly nine tenths were seen once. The sequenced sample consisted of PBMCs. The V gene is TRBV6-5, the J gene TRBJ1-2; TRBD1 matches at 9 bases. This sequence originates from a human donor in good health. Some clones in this sample may be carry-over from other donors' samples. The DNA for the CDR3 is TGTGCCAGCAGTCGCACAGGGGGCGCGGGCTACACCTTC. This sequence encodes CASSRTGGAGYTF.